This T cell receptor (beta chain) appears in the sequencing data of a study of blood T cell repertoires in COVID-19. Study overall: Specimens from acute and convalescent COVID-19 originated in the United States, Italy and Spain. PBMCs, B-cell-depleted T cells, or T cells provided the cDNA or gDNA that made up the material.

Produced via immunoSEQ multiplex PCR; TCRdb's table is partial and in-frame only. The table lists 25,000 to 30,000 clones, 89% of them singletons. V lost 3 bases, J lost 4 bases, and 3 bases stayed unmatched. Germline loops: CDR1 ENHRY, CDR2 SYGVKD. There are 14 residues in the CDR3. The TCR originated in a human donor in a cohort sampled during active COVID-19. This chain uses TRBV10-3 with TRBJ1-1; TRBD1 matches 9 bases. The sequencing sample was made of peripheral blood. CDR3 in amino acids: CAISETGGVTEAFF. The CDR3 bases are TGTGCCATCAGTGAAACAGGGGGCGTCACTGAAGCTTTCTTT.